The clone carrying this T cell receptor beta chain turned up a few times. Its target is not known. The data originate from a study of early T cells in non-severe SARS-CoV-2 infection. Whole-study context: Unsorted whole-blood RNA was sequenced in bulk, leaving chains unpaired.

The CDR3 totals 19 residues. CDR1 MNHNY and CDR2 SVGAGI come from the germline V gene (reference sequence). V was cut by 0 bases and J by 0 bases, with 15 bases left in between. Attachment of unique molecular identifiers was made to individual cDNA molecules. MiXCR, run by TCRdb on the 5' RACE reads, gives a single entry per CDR3 protein. The sample shows tens of thousands of distinct CDR3 sequences, 9% to 15% of them seen only once. Study-level findings and limits: CD4 and private specificities were missed by VDJdb matching, which favored anti-spike CD8 responses.

This sequence originates from an adult who was a healthcare worker with PCR-confirmed SARS-CoV-2 infection or an uninfected control (not recorded which). Sequenced input: whole blood. The genes are TRBV6-6 and TRBJ2-6, with no clear D. As DNA, the CDR3 is TGTGCCAGCAGTTACTCGATGGCGGATGTTACCTCTGGGGCCAACGTCCTGACTTTC. This gives the protein CASSYSMADVTSGANVLTF.